This TCR beta chain was sequenced during a study of identical twins. This clonotype has a handful of counts. Trimming left V 5 bases short and J 2 bases short, with 15 bases between. Germline values: CDR1 PRHDT, CDR2 FYEKMQ (reference sequence). CDR3 length: 15 amino acids. TCRdb re-called the 5' RACE reads through MiXCR, storing one row per CDR3 protein. The sample shows 600,000 to 800,000 distinct CDR3 sequences, over 20% of them seen only once. These sequences were also reported in another study, on T cells expressing NK-cell markers. Turning to that study: Similarly, these clonotypes led the CD3+CD56-NKG2C+ fraction as well in several donors.

The sequenced sample consisted of PBMCs. The chain joins TRBV13 to TRBJ2-5; D possibly corresponds to TRBD2 (5 bases). The sequence came from a woman younger than 30 in good health. Here the CDR3 DNA reads TGTGCCAGCAGCCGCCGACGGACTGAACAAGAGACCCAGTACTTC. It specifies CASSRRRTEQETQYF.